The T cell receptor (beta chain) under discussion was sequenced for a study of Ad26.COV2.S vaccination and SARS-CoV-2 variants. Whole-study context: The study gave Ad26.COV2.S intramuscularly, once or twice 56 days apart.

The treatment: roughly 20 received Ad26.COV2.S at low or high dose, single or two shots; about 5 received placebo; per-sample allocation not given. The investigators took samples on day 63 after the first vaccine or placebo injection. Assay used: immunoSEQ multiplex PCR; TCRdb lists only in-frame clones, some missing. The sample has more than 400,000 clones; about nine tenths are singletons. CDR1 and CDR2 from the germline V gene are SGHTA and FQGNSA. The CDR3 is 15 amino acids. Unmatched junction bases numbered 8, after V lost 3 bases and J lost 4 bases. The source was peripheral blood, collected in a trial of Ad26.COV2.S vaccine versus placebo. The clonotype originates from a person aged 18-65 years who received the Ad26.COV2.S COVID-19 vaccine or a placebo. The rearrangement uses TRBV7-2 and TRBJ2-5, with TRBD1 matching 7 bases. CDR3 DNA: TGTGCCAGCAGCTTGGCCACGGGACAGCTAGAGACCCAGTACTTC. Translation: CASSLATGQLETQYF.